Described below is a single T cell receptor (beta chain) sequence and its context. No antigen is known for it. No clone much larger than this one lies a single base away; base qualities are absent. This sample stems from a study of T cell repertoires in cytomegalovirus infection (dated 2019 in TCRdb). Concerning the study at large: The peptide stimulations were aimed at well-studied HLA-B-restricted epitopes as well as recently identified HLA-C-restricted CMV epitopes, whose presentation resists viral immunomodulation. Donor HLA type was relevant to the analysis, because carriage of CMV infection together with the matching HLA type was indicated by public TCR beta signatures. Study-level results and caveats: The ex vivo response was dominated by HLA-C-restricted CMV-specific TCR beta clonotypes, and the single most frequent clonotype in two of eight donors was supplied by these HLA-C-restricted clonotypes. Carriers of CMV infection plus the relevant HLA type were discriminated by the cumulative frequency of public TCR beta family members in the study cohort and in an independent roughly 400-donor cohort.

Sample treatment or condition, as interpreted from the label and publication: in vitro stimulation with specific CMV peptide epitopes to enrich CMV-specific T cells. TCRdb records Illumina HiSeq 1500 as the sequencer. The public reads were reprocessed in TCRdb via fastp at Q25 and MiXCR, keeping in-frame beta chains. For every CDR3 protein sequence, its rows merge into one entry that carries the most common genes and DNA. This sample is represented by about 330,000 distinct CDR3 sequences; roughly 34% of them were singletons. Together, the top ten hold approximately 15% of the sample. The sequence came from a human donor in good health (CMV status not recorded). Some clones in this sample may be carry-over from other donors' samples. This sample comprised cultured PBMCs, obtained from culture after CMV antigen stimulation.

The DNA is TGCGCCAGCAGCCTGACAGGGCGCAATCAGCCCCAGCATTTT. Translated, this is CASSLTGRNQPQHF. The rearrangement combines TRBV4-1 with TRBJ1-5; 7 central bases correspond to TRBD1. There are 14 amino acids in the CDR3, from cysteine to phenylalanine inclusive. The only DNA kept is the CDR3, 42 bases in frame from the first base. Trimming removed 4 bases from V and 2 bases from J; the gene matches leave 2 bases unexplained. From a lookup of the germline V gene, CDR1 and CDR2 are MGHRA and YSYEKL.